The 5 T cell receptor beta chains below all came from one sample that was sequenced in a study of OX40 agonist ivuxolimab in advanced cancers. The receptor library was made with the immunoSEQ multiplex PCR assay. TCRdb mirrors the immuneACCESS table, restricted to in-frame sequences. Some clones are absent from its copies; in checked studies, under half trace to an unresolved V gene, and the reason for the others is unknown. This sample holds about 70,000 clones; 80% to 90% were observed only once. The ten largest clones add up to approximately 2.5% of the sample. The sample was CD4+ or CD8+ T cells sorted from blood, taken in a trial of the OX40 agonist ivuxolimab. These receptors all stem from an adult with an advanced solid tumor such as melanoma, head and neck, liver or kidney cancer.

The V gene is TRBV5-4, the J gene TRBJ2-3; 8 bases map to TRBD2. CDR3 length equals 15 residues. V shed 0 bases, J shed 3 bases, and the junction held 3 bases outside the gene matches. CDR1 and CDR2 from the germline V gene are SGHNT and YYREEE (reference sequence). The CDR3 DNA reads TGTGCCAGCAGCTTGGGGTCTAGCGGGACAGATACGCAGTATTTT. It specifies CASSLGSSGTDTQYF. Based on the CDR3 plus reference TRBV5-4 and TRBJ2-3, the full variable domain is ETGVTQSPTHLIKTRGQQVTLRCSSQSGHNTVSWYQQALGQGPQFIFQYYREEENGRGNFPPRFSGLQFPNYSSELNVNALELDDSALYLCASSLGSSGTDTQYFGPGTRLTVL.

The chain carries TRBV5-4 and TRBJ2-5, with 8 positions matching TRBD1. The CDR3 totals 14 residues. Germline values: CDR1 SGHNT, CDR2 YYREEE (reference sequence). Trimming removed 4 bases from V and 5 bases from J; junction bases left unmatched: 7. The DNA for the CDR3 is TGTGCCAGCAGCCCCACAGGGGGGCTTGAGACCCAGTACTTC. Its translation is CASSPTGGLETQYF.

The chain links TRBV19 to TRBJ1-1; D might be TRBD1 (6 bases). This CDR3 is 14 amino acids long. Germline CDR1 and CDR2: LNHDA and SQIVND (reference sequence). The V gene lost 6 bases and the J gene lost 2 bases, with 13 bases spanning the gap. In DNA, the CDR3 is TGTGCCAGTAGCCACGGGGGGGCAAACACTGAAGCTTTCTTT. It encodes CASSHGGANTEAFF.

This chain links TRBV11-2 with TRBJ1-2; weak D call: TRBD1 (6 bases). The CDR3 extends over 15 amino acids. CDR1 SGHAT and CDR2 FQNNGV come from the germline V gene. Trimming left V 0 bases short and J 6 bases short, with 14 bases between. The DNA of the CDR3 is TGTGCCAGCAGCTTAGAAAGAACAGGGATAAATGGCTACACCTTC. The encoded protein is CASSLERTGINGYTF.

V gene TRBV21-1 combines with J gene TRBJ1-1. TRBV21-1 is annotated as a pseudogene. This CDR3 region has 18 residues. CDR3 bases: TGTGCCAGCAGCAAAGGAGGGGCAGGGGGAGGGATGAACACTGAAGCTTTCTTT. Protein: CASSKGGAGGGMNTEAFF.